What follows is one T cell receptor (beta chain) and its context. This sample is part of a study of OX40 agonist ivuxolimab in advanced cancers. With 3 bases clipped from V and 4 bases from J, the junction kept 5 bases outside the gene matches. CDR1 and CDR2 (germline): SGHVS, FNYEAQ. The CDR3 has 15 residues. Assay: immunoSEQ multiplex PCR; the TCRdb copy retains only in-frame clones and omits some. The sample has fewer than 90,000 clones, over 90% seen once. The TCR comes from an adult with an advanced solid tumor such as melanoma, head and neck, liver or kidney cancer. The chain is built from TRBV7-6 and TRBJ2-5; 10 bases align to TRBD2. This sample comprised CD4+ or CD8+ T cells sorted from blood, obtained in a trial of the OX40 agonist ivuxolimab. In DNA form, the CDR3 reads TGTGCCAGCAGCTTCCTAGCGGGAGAAGGAGAGACCCAGTACTTC. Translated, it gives CASSFLAGEGETQYF.